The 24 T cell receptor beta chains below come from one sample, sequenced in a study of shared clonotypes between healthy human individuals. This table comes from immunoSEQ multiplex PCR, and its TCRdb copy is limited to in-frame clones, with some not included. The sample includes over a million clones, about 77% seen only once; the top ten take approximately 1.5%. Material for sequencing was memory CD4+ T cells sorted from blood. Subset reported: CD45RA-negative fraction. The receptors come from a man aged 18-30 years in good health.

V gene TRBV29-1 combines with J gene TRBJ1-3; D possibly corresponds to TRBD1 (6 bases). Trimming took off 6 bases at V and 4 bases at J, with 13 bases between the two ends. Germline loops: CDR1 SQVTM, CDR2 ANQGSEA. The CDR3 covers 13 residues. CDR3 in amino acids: CSVVTGTGNTIYF. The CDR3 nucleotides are TGCAGCGTAGTAACAGGGACCGGAAACACCATATATTTT.

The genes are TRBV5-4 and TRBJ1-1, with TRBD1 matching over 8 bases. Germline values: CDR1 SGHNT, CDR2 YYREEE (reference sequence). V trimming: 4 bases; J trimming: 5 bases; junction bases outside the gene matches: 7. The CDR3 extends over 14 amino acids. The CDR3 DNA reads TGTGCCAGCAGCCCTGGACAGGGATGGACTGAAGCTTTCTTT. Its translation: CASSPGQGWTEAFF.

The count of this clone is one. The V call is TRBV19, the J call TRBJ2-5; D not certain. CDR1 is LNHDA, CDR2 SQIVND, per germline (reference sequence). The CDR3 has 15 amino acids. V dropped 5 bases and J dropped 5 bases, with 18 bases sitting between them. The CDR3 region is CASSPVGLAAETQYF. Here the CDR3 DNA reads TGTGCCAGTAGTCCAGTGGGTCTGGCGGCGGAGACCCAGTACTTC.

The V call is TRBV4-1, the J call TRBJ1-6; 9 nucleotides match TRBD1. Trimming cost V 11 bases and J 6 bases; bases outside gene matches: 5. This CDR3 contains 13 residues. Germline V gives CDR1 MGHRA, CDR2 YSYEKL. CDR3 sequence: CARKGQGNSPLHF. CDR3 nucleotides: TGCGCCCGAAAGGGACAGGGTAATTCACCCCTCCACTTT.

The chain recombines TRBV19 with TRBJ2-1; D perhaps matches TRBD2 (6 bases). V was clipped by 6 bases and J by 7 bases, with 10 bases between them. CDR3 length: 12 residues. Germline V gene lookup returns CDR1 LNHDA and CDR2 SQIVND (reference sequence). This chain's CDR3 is CASSLAGNEQFF. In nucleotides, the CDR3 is TGTGCCAGTAGCCTCGCGGGGAATGAGCAGTTCTTC.

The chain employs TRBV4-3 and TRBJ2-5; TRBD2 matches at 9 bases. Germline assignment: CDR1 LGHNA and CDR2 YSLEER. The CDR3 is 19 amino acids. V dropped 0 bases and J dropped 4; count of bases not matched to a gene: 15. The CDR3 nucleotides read TGCGCCAGCAGCCAAGATCGCTCCCCAGCGGGAGGTCTGGGAGAGACCCAGTACTTC. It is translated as CASSQDRSPAGGLGETQYF.

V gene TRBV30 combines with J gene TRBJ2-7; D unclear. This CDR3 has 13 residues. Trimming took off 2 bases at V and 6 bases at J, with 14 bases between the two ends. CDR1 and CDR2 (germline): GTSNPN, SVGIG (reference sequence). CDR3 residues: CAWSTDPTSEQYF. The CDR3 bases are TGTGCCTGGAGTACGGACCCGACGAGCGAGCAGTACTTC.

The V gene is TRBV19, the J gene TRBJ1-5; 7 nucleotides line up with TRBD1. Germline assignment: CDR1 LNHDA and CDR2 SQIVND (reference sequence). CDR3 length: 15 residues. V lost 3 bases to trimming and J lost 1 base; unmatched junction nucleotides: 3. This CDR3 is CASSMTGMSNQPQHF. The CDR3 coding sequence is TGTGCCAGTAGTATGACAGGGATGAGCAATCAGCCCCAGCATTTT.

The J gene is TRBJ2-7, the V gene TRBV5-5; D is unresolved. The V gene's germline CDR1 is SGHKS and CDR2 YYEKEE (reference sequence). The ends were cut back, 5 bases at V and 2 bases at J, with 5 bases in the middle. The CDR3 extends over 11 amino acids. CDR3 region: CASRSPYEQYF. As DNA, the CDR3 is TGTGCCAGCAGATCCCCCTACGAGCAGTACTTC.

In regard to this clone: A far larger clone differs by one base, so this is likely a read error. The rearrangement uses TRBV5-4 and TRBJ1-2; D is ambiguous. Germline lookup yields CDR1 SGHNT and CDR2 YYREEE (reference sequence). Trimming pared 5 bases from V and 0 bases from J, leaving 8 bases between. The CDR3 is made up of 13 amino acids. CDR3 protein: CASSPPANYGYTF. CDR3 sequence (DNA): TGTGCCAGCAGTCCCCCAGCTAACTATGGCTACACCTTC.

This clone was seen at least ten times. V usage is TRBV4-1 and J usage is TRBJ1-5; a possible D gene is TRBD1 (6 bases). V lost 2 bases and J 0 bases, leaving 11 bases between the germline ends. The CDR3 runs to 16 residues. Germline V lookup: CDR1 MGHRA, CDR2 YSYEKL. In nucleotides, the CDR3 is TGCGCCAGCAGCCAATTTGACAGGATTAGCAATCAGCCCCAGCATTTT. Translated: CASSQFDRISNQPQHF.

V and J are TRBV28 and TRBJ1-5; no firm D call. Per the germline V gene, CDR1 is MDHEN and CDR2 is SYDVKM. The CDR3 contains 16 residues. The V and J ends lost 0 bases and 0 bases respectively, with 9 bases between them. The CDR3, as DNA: TGTGCCAGCAGTTTATGGGATATGACTAGCAATCAGCCCCAGCATTTT. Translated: CASSLWDMTSNQPQHF. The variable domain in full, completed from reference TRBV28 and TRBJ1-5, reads DVKVTQSSRYLVKRTGEKVFLECVQDMDHENMFWYRQDPGLGLRLIYFSYDVKMKEKGDIPEGYSVSREKKERFSLILESASTNQTSMYLCASSLWDMTSNQPQHFGDGTRLSIL.

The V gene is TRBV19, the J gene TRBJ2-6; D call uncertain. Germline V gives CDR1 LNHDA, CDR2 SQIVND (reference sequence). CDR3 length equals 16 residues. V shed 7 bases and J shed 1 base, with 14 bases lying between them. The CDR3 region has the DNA TGTGCCAGTACTCCCGCGGTTGGGTCTGGGGCCAACGTCCTGACTTTC. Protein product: CASTPAVGSGANVLTF. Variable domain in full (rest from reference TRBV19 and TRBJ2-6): DGGITQSPKYLFRKEGQNVTLSCEQNLNHDAMYWYRQDPGQGLRLIYYSQIVNDFQKGDIAEGYSVSREKKESFPLTVTSAQKNPTAFYLCASTPAVGSGANVLTFGAGSRLTVL.

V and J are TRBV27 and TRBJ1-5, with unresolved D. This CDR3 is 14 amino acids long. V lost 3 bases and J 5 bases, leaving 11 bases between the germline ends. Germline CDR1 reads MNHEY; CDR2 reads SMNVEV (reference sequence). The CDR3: CASSLKGGHQPQHF. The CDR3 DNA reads TGTGCCAGCAGTTTGAAGGGCGGGCATCAGCCCCAGCATTTT.

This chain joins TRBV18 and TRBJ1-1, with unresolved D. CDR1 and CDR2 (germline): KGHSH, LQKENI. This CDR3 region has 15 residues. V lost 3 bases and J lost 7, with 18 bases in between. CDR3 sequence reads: CASSPLGQSKGEAFF. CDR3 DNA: TGTGCCAGCTCACCCCTTGGGCAGTCTAAGGGTGAAGCTTTCTTT.

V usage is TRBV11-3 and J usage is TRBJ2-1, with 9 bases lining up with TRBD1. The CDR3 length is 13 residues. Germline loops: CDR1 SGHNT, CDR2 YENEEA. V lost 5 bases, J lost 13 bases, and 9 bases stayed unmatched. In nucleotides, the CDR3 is TGTGCCAGCAGCCGGGACAGGGTCGGGGGACAGTTCTTC. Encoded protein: CASSRDRVGGQFF.

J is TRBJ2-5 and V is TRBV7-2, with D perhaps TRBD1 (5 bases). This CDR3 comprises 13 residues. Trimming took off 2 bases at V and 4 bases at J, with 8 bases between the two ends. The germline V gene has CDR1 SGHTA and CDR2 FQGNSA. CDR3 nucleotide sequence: TGTGCCAGCAGCTTACAGGGTCCAGAGACCCAGTACTTC. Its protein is CASSLQGPETQYF.

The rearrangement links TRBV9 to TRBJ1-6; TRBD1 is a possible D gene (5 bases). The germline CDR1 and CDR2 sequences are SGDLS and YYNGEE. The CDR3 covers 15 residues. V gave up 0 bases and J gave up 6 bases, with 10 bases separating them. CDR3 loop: CASSVAAGTNSPLHF. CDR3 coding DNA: TGTGCCAGCAGCGTAGCGGCAGGGACTAATTCACCCCTCCACTTT. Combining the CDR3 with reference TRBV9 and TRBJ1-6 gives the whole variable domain DSGVTQTPKHLITATGQRVTLRCSPRSGDLSVYWYQQSLDQGLQFLIQYYNGEERAKGNILERFSAQQFPDLHSELNLSSLELGDSALYFCASSVAAGTNSPLHFGNGTRLTVT.

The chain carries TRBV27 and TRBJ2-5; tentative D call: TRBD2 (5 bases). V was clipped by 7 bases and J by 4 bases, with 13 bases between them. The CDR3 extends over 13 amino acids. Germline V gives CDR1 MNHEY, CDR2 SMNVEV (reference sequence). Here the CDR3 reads CASKAGGRETQYF. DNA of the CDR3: TGTGCCAGCAAGGCCGGTGGGAGAGAGACCCAGTACTTC.

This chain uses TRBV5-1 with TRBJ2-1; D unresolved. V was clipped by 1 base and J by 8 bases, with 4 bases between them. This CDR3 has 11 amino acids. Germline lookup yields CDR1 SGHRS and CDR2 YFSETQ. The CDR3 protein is CASSLSYEQFF. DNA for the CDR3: TGCGCCAGCAGCTTGTCCTATGAGCAGTTCTTC. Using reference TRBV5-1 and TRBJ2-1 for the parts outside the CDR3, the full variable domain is KAGVTQTPRYLIKTRGQQVTLSCSPISGHRSVSWYQQTPGQGLQFLFEYFSETQRNKGNFPGRFSGRQFSNSRSEMNVSTLELGDSALYLCASSLSYEQFFGPGTRLTVL.

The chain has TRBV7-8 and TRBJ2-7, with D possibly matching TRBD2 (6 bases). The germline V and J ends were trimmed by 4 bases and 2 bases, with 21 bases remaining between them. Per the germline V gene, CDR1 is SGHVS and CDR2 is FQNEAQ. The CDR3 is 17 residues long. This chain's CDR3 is CASSSSAQGGLTYEQYF. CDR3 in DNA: TGTGCCAGCAGCTCCTCAGCCCAGGGCGGACTAACCTACGAGCAGTACTTC.

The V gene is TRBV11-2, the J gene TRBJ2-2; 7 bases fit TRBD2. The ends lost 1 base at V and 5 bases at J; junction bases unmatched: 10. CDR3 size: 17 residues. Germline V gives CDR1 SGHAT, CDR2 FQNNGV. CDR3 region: CASSLVGAGAGTGELFF. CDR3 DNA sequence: TGTGCCAGCAGCTTAGTAGGGGCGGGAGCCGGGACCGGGGAGCTGTTTTTT.

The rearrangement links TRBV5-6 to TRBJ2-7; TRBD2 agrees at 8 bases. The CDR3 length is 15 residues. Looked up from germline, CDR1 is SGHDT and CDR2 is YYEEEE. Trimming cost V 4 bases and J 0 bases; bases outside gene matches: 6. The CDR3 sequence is CASSKAGARSYEQYF. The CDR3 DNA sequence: TGTGCCAGCAGCAAAGCGGGGGCTCGCTCCTACGAGCAGTACTTC.

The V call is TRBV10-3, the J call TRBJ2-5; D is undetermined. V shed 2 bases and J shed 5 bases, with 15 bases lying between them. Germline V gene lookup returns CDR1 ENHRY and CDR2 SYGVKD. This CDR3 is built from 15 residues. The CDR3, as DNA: TGTGCCATCAGTGAGAGGTCCTCTTCAGTGGAGACCCAGTACTTC. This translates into CAISERSSSVETQYF.